This TCR beta chain was sequenced during a study of cytomegalovirus exposure and HLA in healthy donors. Only in-frame clones appear in the TCRdb table, and some are missing; sequencing was by immunoSEQ multiplex PCR. In the table there are about 140,000 clones, around 88% of which are singletons. Sequenced: PBMCs. This receptor was obtained from a young woman in good health and CMV-seropositive.

Here the CDR3 reads CASIAYGGSGNTIYF. In nucleotides, the CDR3 is TGTGCCAGCATTGCATACGGGGGCTCTGGAAACACCATATATTTT. The chain carries TRBV6-5 and TRBJ1-3, with a possible D match to TRBD1 (5 bases). Germline V gene lookup returns CDR1 MNHEY and CDR2 SVGAGI. The CDR3 consists of 15 residues. The V end lost 7 bases, the J end lost 0 bases, and 13 bases lay between the germline ends.